This TCR beta chain is drawn from a study of T cells in Graves' hyperthyroidism and ophthalmopathy. It was RNA transcripts that yielded the amplified TCR beta CDR3 regions. TCR CDR3 underwent first-round RT-PCR with the HTBI primer set. Via MiXCR, TCRdb re-called the multiplex PCR reads, giving one row per CDR3 protein. Of about 380,000 distinct CDR3 sequences in the sample, about 18% were seen once. Study findings and constraints: Most thyroid clonotypes with frequency above 0.001 were detected in blood.

Criteria for exclusion of patients were uncontrolled infection, other autoimmune disease, pregnancy or lactation. This clonotype was picked up many times. Its matching antigen is unknown. The TCR was taken from a young man with Graves' ophthalmopathy. The specimen sequenced was blood.

CDR3 sequence: CASSPSGEYEQYF. The CDR3 DNA reads as TGTGCCAGCAGCCCTTCGGGCGAGTACGAGCAGTACTTC. The chain links TRBV27 to TRBJ2-7; D not certain. The ends were cut back, 6 bases at V and 4 bases at J, with 13 bases in the middle. In germline, CDR1 is MNHEY, CDR2 SMNVEV (reference sequence). The CDR3 consists of 13 residues.